This T cell receptor (beta chain) was sequenced during a study of T cells after somatic rescue of genetic block. The assay was immunoSEQ multiplex PCR, and TCRdb's table has in-frame clones only and misses some. Among roughly 12,000 clones, around two thirds were seen once, and the ten largest hold roughly 22%. The sample taken for sequencing was peripheral blood mononuclear cells (PBMCs). The sequence came from a boy younger than 18.

This CDR3 is CASSAPGQGIKQYF. In DNA form, the CDR3 reads TGTGCCAGCAGCGCGCCGGGACAGGGGATTAAGCAGTACTTC. V gene TRBV9 combines with J gene TRBJ2-7, with TRBD1 matching over 10 bases. Germline V gene lookup returns CDR1 SGDLS and CDR2 YYNGEE. The V gene end was trimmed by 3 bases and the J gene end by 8 bases; junction bases not matched to a gene: 8. The CDR3 extends over 14 amino acids.